Listed here are 28 T cell receptor gamma chains from one sample, sequenced in a study of γδ T cells in repeated Plasmodium falciparum infection. TCRdb reanalysed the multiplex PCR reads with CATT. The repertoire holds tens of thousands of gamma-chain clones, with over 1.3% as singletons. Gammadelta T cells were flow-sorted from PBMC into Vgamma9/Vdelta2+ and Vdelta2-negative populations for bulk analysis. Material: gamma-delta T cells from blood. The source is a pool of human donors (malaria-infected and uninfected, not separated).

Ten or more counts support this clone. A read error may explain this, as a much larger clone is one base away. The genes are TRGV8 and TRGJ1 or TRGJ2. The J gene is absent in TCRdb and was assigned here via DNA matching to germline. Germline values: CDR1 VENAVY, CDR2 YDSYNSRV. The V gene end was trimmed by 1 base and the J gene end by 2 bases; junction bases not matched to a gene: 8. The CDR3 has 15 residues. CDR3 sequence (DNA): TGTGCCACCTGGGATAGTGAACCGGATTATTATAAGAAACTCTTT. It codes for CATWDSEPDYYKKLF.

As regards this clone: Translating this DNA gives a protein that differs at residue 3 from the TCRdb one, which belongs to a much larger clone; a read error is likely, and the protein shown is this translation. V gene TRGV8 combines with J gene TRGJ1 or TRGJ2. The CDR3 spans 12 residues. The germline V gene encodes CDR1 VENAVY and CDR2 YDSYNSRV. CDR3 sequence (DNA): TGTGCCTCCTGGGATTTGGGCTATAAGAAACTCTTT. Translation gives CASWDLGYKKLF.

This clone occurred many times. A far larger clone lies a single base away; this is likely a read error. The same CDR3 arises from other DNA sequences in this sample as well. This chain joins TRGV9 and TRGJ1 or TRGJ2. TCRdb leaves out the J gene; it was filled in here by matching the DNA to germline. Germline CDR1 GITISATS, CDR2 ISYDGTV (reference sequence). The CDR3 runs 10 residues. The CDR3 sequence: CALWEPRKLF. The CDR3 DNA sequence: TGCGCCTTGTGGGAGCCCAGGAAACTCTTT.

In this sample, this clone turned up many times. The protein TCRdb lists belongs to a much larger clone and differs from this DNA's translation at residue 8, which points to a read error; the protein shown is made from the DNA. The chain links TRGV4 to TRGJ1 or TRGJ2. The length of the CDR3 is 14 residues. The V and J ends lost 0 bases and 3 bases, in that order; junction bases with no gene match: 5. Germline V gene sequence: CDR1 EGSTGY, CDR2 YDSYTSSV. CDR3 sequence reads: CATWDGLCYYKKLF. CDR3 nucleotides: TGTGCCACCTGGGATGGGCTATGTTATTATAAGAAACTCTTT.

The sample holds a few counts of this clone. A far larger clone is a single base away, which makes a read error likely. In the same sample, other DNA sequences code for this CDR3. No J gene was assigned, while the V gene was called as TRGV9. The CDR3 runs 14 residues. Germline-derived CDR1 and CDR2 are GITISATS and ISYDGTV (reference sequence). CDR3 loop: CALWPRVGKKIKVF. CDR3 bases: TGTGCCTTGTGGCCCAGGGTGGGCAAAAAAATCAAGGTATTC.

This clone is large. CDR3 sequence: CALWEMELGKKIKVF. The CDR3 nucleotides are TGTGCCTTGTGGGAGATGGAGTTGGGCAAAAAAATCAAGGTATTT. V gene TRGV9 combines with J gene TRGJP. The CDR3 runs 15 residues. V was pared by 3 bases and J by 7 bases, with 3 bases of the junction left unmatched. Germline CDR1 reads GITISATS; CDR2 reads ISYDGTV (reference sequence).

This clone was observed a handful of times. The protein TCRdb gives is from a much larger clone and does not agree with this DNA's translation at residue 3, likely a read error; the protein shown here comes from the DNA. V is TRGV4 and J is TRGJ1 or TRGJ2. TCRdb offers no J gene call, so here the DNA was matched to germline to obtain one. Germline CDR1 and CDR2: EGSTGY and YDSYTSSV. This CDR3 has 13 amino acids. CDR3 DNA sequence: TGTGCCTCCTGGGATCAGTGGCGGTATAAGAAACTCTTT. This codes for CASWDQWRYKKLF.

Turning to this clone: TCRdb's protein, taken from a much larger clone, differs from this DNA's translation at residue 9, likely owing to a read error; the protein displayed comes from the DNA. The V gene is TRGV5, the J gene TRGJP2. The J gene was missing in TCRdb and was found by matching the end of the DNA to germline. Germline V CDR1 and CDR2: VINAFY, YDVSNSKD. CDR3 size: 14 residues. The CDR3 is CATWDKRSVWIKTF. The CDR3 DNA sequence: TGTGCCACCTGGGACAAACGTAGTGTTTGGATCAAGACGTTT.

In this sample, this clone turned up many times. This DNA translates differently at residue 8 from the TCRdb protein, which is that of a much larger clone; a read error is likely, and the protein shown is the DNA's own translation. V usage is TRGV3 and J usage is TRGJP2. TCRdb carries no J gene annotation; the J gene was assigned here by matching the DNA with germline. V lost 0 bases, J lost 7 bases, and 5 bases stayed unmatched. Germline CDR1 reads VTNTFY; CDR2 reads YDVSTARD (reference sequence). The CDR3 has 14 residues. CDR3 in DNA: TGTGCCACCTGGGACAGGGGTAATGATTGGATCAAGACGTTT. This gives the protein CATWDRGNDWIKTF.

This clone has a count of ten or more. The TCRdb protein comes from a much larger clone and disagrees with this DNA's translation at residues 6 and 9, likely due to a read error; the protein given here is derived from the DNA. The CDR3 sequence is CALWEERESGKKIKVF. The CDR3 nucleotides are TGTGCCTTGTGGGAGGAGAGAGAGTCGGGCAAAAAAATCAAGGTATTT. J is TRGJP and V is TRGV9. No J gene is reported in TCRdb; it was inferred here by comparing the DNA with germline. This CDR3 is 16 amino acids long. Germline loops: CDR1 GITISATS, CDR2 ISYDGTV (reference sequence).

This clone was observed many times. Given a much more abundant clone one base away, this may be a read error. This sample also contains other DNA sequences that code for the same CDR3. This rearrangement joins TRGV9 to TRGJP. The CDR3 length is 17 residues. Germline V gives CDR1 GITISATS, CDR2 ISYDGTV (reference sequence). CDR3 sequence: CALWEDSSELGKKIKVF. The CDR3 DNA reads TGTGCCCTGTGGGAGGATTCCAGCGAGTTGGGCAAAAAAATCAAGGTATTT.

This clone was found many times. A far larger clone lies a single base away; this is likely a read error. The V call is TRGV9, the J call TRGJ1 or TRGJ2. The CDR3 sequence is 11 residues long. Germline loops: CDR1 GITISATS, CDR2 ISYDGTV (reference sequence). CDR3 region: CALWDYSKKLF. The DNA of the CDR3 is TGTGCCCTGTGGGATTACTCGAAGAAACTCTTT.

This clone was seen at least ten times. The identical CDR3 is also encoded by other nucleotide sequences in the sample. The chain recombines TRGV3 with TRGJP2. The junction had 4 bases not matched to a gene; V was cut back by 0 bases and J by 3 bases. This CDR3 contains 15 residues. Germline assignment: CDR1 VTNTFY and CDR2 YDVSTARD (reference sequence). The CDR3 nucleotides are TGTGCCACCTGGGACAGGCCAGGTAGTGATTGGATCAAGACGTTT. Translating gives CATWDRPGSDWIKTF.

The table lists this clone with a few counts. The protein in TCRdb stems from a much larger clone and differs at residue 14 from this DNA's translation, likely a read error; here the protein is translated from the DNA. The chain uses TRGV8 and TRGJP1. Here the J gene was assigned by germline matching of the DNA, as TCRdb has none. Germline assignment: CDR1 VENAVY and CDR2 YDSYNSRV. This CDR3 region has 17 residues. In nucleotides, the CDR3 is TGTGCCACCTGGGATATCCTCATGAATACCACTGGTTGGCTCAAGATATTT. Protein sequence: CATWDILMNTTGWLKIF.

There are many counts of this clone. It differs at one base from a far larger clone, so likely a read error. The identical CDR3 is also encoded by other nucleotide sequences in the sample. The chain is built from TRGV9 and TRGJP. The germline gives CDR1 GITISATS, CDR2 ISYDGTV (reference sequence). The CDR3 is made up of 15 amino acids. The CDR3 reads CALWEPELGKKIKVF. CDR3 in DNA: TGTGCCTTGTGGGAGCCGGAGTTGGGCAAAAAAATCAAGGTGTTT.

This clone was detected many times. V usage is TRGV4 and J usage is TRGJ1 or TRGJ2. J gave up 3 bases and V 0 bases, and 8 bases lay outside the gene matches. The germline gives CDR1 EGSTGY, CDR2 YDSYTSSV. The CDR3 is made up of 15 amino acids. The DNA of the CDR3 is TGTGCCACCTGGGATGGGCCGTTCTCTTATTATAAGAAACTCTTT. This gives the protein CATWDGPFSYYKKLF.

This clone has a count of ten or more. Other DNA variants within this sample encode the same CDR3. The chain recombines TRGV8 with TRGJP2. The CDR3 is 12 amino acids. V trimming: 0 bases; J trimming: 11 bases; junction bases outside the gene matches: 3. The germline gives CDR1 VENAVY, CDR2 YDSYNSRV. The CDR3 spells CATWDRDWIKTF. CDR3 nucleotides: TGTGCCACCTGGGATAGGGACTGGATCAAGACGTTT.

Turning to this clone: A single base is all that separates this from a far larger clone, so a read error is likely. The sample holds other DNA sequences that translate to the same CDR3. The chain links TRGV9 to TRGJP. In the absence of a J gene in TCRdb, the DNA was matched to germline to assign it here. The CDR3 has 18 residues. Germline V gene sequence: CDR1 GITISATS, CDR2 ISYDGTV (reference sequence). CDR3 nucleotide sequence: TGTGCCTTATGGGAGGTGTCGGCAGACGTTGCGGGCAAAAAAATCAAGGTATTT. It translates to CALWEVSADVAGKKIKVF.

This clone was observed a few times. For this DNA, TCRdb reports the protein of a much larger clone, which diverges at residue 8, most likely from a read error; the protein presented here is translated directly from the DNA. V gene TRGV9 combines with J gene TRGJ1 or TRGJ2. TCRdb does not report a J gene; here it was assigned by matching the DNA to germline references. Germline V gene data show CDR1 as GITISATS and CDR2 as ISYDGTV (reference sequence). With V trimmed by 0 bases and J by 7 bases, 9 bases remained unmatched. The CDR3 is 14 amino acids. The CDR3 nucleotides read TGTGCCTTGTGGGAGGTGGGAGGGGCCTATAAGAAACTCTTT. The encoded protein is CALWEVGGAYKKLF.

This clone was seen a handful of times. The protein TCRdb gives is from a much larger clone and does not agree with this DNA's translation at residue 6, likely a read error; the protein shown here comes from the DNA. The genes are TRGV8 and TRGJ1 or TRGJ2. J lost 0 bases, V lost 9 bases, and 11 bases had no gene match. The germline gives CDR1 VENAVY, CDR2 YDSYNSRV. The CDR3 runs 14 residues. CDR3 residues: CATPESANYYKKLF. In nucleotides, the CDR3 is TGTGCCACCCCCGAGTCGGCGAATTATTATAAGAAACTCTTT.

This clone was detected a few times. The amino acid sequence in TCRdb belongs to a much larger clone and departs from this DNA's translation at residue 11, likely a sequencing read error; the sequence shown is translated from the DNA. The chain recombines TRGV2 with TRGJP1. TCRdb offers no J gene call, so here the DNA was matched to germline to obtain one. CDR1 and CDR2 (germline): EGSNGY, YDSYNSKV. The CDR3 has 14 amino acids. The CDR3 spells CATWDFTTGWLKIF. DNA for the CDR3: TGTGCCACCTGGGACTTTACCACTGGTTGGCTCAAGATATTT.

On this clone itself: The protein that TCRdb holds for this DNA derives from a much larger clone and differs from the translated DNA at residue 14, which likely indicates a read error; the protein shown here is translated from the DNA. The chain joins TRGV5 to TRGJP2. The J gene was not available in TCRdb and was assigned here by matching the DNA to germline segments. From germline, CDR1 is VINAFY and CDR2 YDVSNSKD. The CDR3 totals 17 residues. V lost 0 bases to trimming and J lost 15 bases; unmatched junction nucleotides: 22. In DNA, the CDR3 is TGTGCCACCTGGGACAGGCAGAGCAAGTGCGGGGGCTGGGTCAAGACGTTT. Its translation: CATWDRQSKCGGWVKTF.

In this sample, this clone turned up a few times. The translation of this DNA and the TCRdb protein of a much larger clone differ at residue 5, probably owing to a read error; the protein shown here is translated from the DNA. DNA for the CDR3: TGTGCCACCTGGGAACGGCACTTAAAGAAACTCTTT. It codes for CATWERHLKKLF. The chain has TRGV2 and TRGJ1 or TRGJ2. TCRdb records no J gene; here it was assigned by comparing the DNA to germline. CDR3 length equals 12 residues. CDR1 is EGSNGY, CDR2 YDSYNSKV, per germline. Trimming cost V 4 bases and J 10 bases; bases outside gene matches: 10.

A remark on this clone: A far larger clone differs by one base, so this is likely a read error. Other DNA sequences from this sample encode an identical CDR3 as well. The chain links TRGV9 to TRGJ1 or TRGJ2. TCRdb does not report a J gene; here it was assigned by matching the DNA to germline references. Germline V gene lookup returns CDR1 GITISATS and CDR2 ISYDGTV (reference sequence). V shed 3 bases, J shed 4 bases, and the junction held 6 bases outside the gene matches. This CDR3 spans 13 amino acids. CDR3 coding DNA: TGTGCCTTGTGGGAGTCACACTATTATAAGAAACTCTTT. This translates into CALWESHYYKKLF.

This clone counts as medium-sized. The genes are TRGV4 and TRGJ1 or TRGJ2. The CDR3 is 14 residues long. Per germline, CDR1 EGSTGY and CDR2 YDSYTSSV. V lost 0 bases and J lost 2; bases outside the gene matches: 4. The CDR3 coding sequence is TGTGCCACCTGGGATGGGCCCGATTATTATAAGAAACTCTTT. Translated: CATWDGPDYYKKLF.

As concerns this clone: A read error likely explains why the TCRdb protein, taken from a much larger clone, differs from this DNA's translation at residue 3; the protein shown is translated from the DNA. Other DNA sequences within the sample encode an identical CDR3. The CDR3 is CAPWDRPYYKKLF. CDR3 coding DNA: TGTGCCCCCTGGGACAGACCCTATTATAAGAAACTCTTT. The gene calls are TRGV3 and TRGJ1 or TRGJ2. Germline matching of the DNA provided the J gene here, since TCRdb leaves it blank. CDR3 size: 13 residues. The germline gives CDR1 VTNTFY, CDR2 YDVSTARD (reference sequence).

This chain's CDR3 is CATWEPRKKLF. DNA of the CDR3: TGTGCCACCTGGGAACCCCGTAAGAAACTCTTT. The J gene is TRGJ1 or TRGJ2, the V gene TRGV3. The J gene was missing in TCRdb and was found by matching the end of the DNA to germline. V lost 4 bases, J lost 9 bases, and 6 bases stayed unmatched. This CDR3 is 11 amino acids long. Germline V gene data show CDR1 as VTNTFY and CDR2 as YDVSTARD (reference sequence).

This clone has ten or more counts. The protein held in TCRdb is that of a much larger clone and does not match this DNA's translation at residue 10, likely because of a read error; the protein shown is translated from the DNA. This chain uses TRGV9 with TRGJP. This CDR3 contains 16 residues. CDR1 GITISATS and CDR2 ISYDGTV come from the germline V gene (reference sequence). The CDR3 sequence: CALWEVRGLSKKIKVF. The CDR3 DNA reads as TGTGCCTTGTGGGAGGTGCGTGGGTTGAGCAAAAAAATCAAGGTATTT.